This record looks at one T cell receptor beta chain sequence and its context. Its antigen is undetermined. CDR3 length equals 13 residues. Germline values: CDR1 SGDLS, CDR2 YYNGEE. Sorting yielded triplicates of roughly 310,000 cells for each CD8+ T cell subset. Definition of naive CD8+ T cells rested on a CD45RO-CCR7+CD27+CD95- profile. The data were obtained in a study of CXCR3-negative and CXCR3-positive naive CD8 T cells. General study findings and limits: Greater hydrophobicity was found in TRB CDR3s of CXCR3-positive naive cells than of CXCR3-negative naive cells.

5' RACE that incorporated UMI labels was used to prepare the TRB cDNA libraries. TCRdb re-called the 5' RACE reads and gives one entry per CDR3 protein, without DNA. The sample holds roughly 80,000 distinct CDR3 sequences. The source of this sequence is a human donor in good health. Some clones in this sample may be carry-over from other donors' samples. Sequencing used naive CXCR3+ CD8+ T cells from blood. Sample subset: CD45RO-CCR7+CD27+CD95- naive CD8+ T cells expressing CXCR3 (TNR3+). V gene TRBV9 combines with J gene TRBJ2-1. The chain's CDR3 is CASSVDSYNEQFF.